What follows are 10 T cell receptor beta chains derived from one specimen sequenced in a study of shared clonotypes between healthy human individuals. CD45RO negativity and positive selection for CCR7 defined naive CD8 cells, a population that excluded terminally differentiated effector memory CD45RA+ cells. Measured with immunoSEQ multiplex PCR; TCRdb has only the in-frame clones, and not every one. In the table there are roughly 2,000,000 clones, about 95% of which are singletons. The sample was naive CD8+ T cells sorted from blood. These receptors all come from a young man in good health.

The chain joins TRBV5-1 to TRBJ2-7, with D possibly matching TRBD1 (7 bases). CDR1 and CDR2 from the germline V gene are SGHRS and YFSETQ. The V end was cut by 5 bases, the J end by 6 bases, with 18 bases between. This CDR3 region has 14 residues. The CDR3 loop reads CASRRLGQGGEQYF. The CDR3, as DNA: TGCGCCAGCAGGAGGCTCGGGCAGGGGGGCGAGCAGTACTTC.

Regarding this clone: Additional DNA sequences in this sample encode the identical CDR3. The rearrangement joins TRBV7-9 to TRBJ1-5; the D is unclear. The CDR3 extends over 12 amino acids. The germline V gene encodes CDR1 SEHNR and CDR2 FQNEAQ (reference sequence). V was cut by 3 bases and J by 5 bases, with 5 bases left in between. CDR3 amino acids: CASSFSDQPQHF. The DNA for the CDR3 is TGTGCCAGCAGCTTTTCCGATCAGCCCCAGCATTTT. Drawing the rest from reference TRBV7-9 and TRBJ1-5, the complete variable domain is DTGVSQNPRHKITKRGQNVTFRCDPISEHNRLYWYRQTLGQGPEFLTYFQNEAQLEKSRLLSDRFSAERPKGSFSTLEIQRTEQGDSAMYLCASSFSDQPQHFGDGTRLSIL.

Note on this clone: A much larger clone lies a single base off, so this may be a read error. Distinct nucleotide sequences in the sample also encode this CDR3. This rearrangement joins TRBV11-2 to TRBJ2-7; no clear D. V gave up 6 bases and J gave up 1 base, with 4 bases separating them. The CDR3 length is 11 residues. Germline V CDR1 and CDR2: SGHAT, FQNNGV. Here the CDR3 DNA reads TGTGCCAGCAGTGATTCCTACGAGCAGTACTTC. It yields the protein CASSDSYEQYF.

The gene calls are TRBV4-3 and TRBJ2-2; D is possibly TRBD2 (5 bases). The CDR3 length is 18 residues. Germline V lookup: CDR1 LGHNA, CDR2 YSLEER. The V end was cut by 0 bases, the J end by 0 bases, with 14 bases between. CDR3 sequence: CASSQELPAASNTGELFF. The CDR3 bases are TGCGCCAGCAGCCAAGAATTACCAGCGGCATCGAACACCGGGGAGCTGTTTTTT.

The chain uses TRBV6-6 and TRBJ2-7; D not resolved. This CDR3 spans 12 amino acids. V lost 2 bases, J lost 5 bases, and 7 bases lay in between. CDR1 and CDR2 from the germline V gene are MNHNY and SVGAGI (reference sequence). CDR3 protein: CASSYRRDEQYF. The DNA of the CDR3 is TGTGCCAGCAGTTACCGTAGGGACGAGCAGTACTTC.

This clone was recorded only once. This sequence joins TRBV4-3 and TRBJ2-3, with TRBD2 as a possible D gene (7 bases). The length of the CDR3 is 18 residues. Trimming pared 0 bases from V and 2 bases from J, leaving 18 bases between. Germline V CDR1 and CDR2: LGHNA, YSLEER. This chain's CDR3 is CASSQDRSGGGATDTQYF. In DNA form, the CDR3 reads TGCGCCAGCAGCCAAGATCGGAGCGGAGGGGGGGCCACAGATACGCAGTATTTT.

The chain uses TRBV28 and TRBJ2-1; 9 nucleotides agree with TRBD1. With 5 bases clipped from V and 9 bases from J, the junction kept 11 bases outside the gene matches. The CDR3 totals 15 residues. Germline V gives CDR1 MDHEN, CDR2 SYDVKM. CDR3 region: CASSPTGTGSPEQFF. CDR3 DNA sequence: TGTGCCAGCAGTCCAACCGGGACAGGGAGTCCTGAGCAGTTCTTC. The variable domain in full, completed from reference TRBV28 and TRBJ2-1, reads DVKVTQSSRYLVKRTGEKVFLECVQDMDHENMFWYRQDPGLGLRLIYFSYDVKMKEKGDIPEGYSVSREKKERFSLILESASTNQTSMYLCASSPTGTGSPEQFFGPGTRLTVL.

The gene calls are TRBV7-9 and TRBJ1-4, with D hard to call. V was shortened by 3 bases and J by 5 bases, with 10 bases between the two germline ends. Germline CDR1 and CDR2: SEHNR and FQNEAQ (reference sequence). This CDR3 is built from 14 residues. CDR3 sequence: CASSFDSRNEKLFF. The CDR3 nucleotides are TGTGCCAGCAGCTTTGATTCGCGGAATGAAAAACTGTTTTTT.

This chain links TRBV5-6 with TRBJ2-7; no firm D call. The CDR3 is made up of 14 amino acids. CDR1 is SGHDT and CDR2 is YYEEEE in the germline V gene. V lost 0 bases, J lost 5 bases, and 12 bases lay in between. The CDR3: CASSLAEGFDEQYF. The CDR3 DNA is TGTGCCAGCAGCTTGGCGGAAGGATTCGACGAGCAGTACTTC.

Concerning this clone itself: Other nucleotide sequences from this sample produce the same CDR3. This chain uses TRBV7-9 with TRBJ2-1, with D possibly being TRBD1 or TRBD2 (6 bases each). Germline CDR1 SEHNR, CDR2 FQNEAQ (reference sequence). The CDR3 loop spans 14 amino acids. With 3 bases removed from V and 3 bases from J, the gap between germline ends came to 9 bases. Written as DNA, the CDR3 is TGTGCCAGCAGCTTGGGGGGCCTCTACAATGAGCAGTTCTTC. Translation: CASSLGGLYNEQFF.